The entry below describes one TCR beta chain. Its antigen is still unknown. The authors made TCR cDNA by 5'RACE template switching, adding a universal primer site and UMIs. From the 5' RACE reads, TCRdb called clonotypes with MiXCR, one entry per CDR3 protein. The sample includes roughly 240,000 distinct CDR3 sequences, more than 6.5% of them seen just once. The V gene's germline CDR1 is DFQATT and CDR2 SNEGSKA (reference sequence). There are 15 residues in the CDR3. Trimming removed 5 bases from V and 1 base from J, with 17 bases in between. The data stem from a study of T cells after yellow fever vaccination. Study results and caveats: Abundant clonotypes from the bulk population could have been carried over as contaminants into FACS-sorted repertoires.

Specimen: CD4+ T cells sorted from PBMCs, collected on the day of the yellow fever booster vaccination. The chain combines TRBV20-1 with TRBJ2-5; D is ambiguous. The sequence was collected from a man aged 25 to 40 who received the YFV17D yellow fever vaccine. CDR3 sequence (DNA): TGCAGTGCTCCCCCCCCCGGGCCCCTCCAAGAGACCCAGTACTTC. Its protein is CSAPPPGPLQETQYF.